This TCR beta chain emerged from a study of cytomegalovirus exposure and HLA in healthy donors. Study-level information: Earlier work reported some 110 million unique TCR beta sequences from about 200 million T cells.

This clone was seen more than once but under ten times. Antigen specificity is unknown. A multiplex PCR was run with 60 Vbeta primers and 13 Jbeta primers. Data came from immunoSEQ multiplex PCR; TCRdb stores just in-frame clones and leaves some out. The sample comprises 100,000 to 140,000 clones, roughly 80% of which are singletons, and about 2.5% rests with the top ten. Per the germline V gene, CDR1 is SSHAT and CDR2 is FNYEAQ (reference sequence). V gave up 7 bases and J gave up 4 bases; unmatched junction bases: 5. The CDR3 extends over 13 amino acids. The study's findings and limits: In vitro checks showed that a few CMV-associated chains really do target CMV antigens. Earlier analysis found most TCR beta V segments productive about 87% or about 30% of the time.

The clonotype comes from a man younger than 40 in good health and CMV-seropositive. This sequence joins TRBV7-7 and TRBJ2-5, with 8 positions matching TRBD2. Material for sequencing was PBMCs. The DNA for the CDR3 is TGTGCCAGCACGCCGGCGGGGGGAGAGACCCAGTACTTC. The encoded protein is CASTPAGGETQYF. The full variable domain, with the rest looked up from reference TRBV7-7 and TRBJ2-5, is GAGVSQSPRYKVTKRGQDVTLRCDPISSHATLYWYQQALGQGPEFLTYFNYEAQPDKSGLPSDRFSAERPEGSISTLTIQRTEQRDSAMYRCASTPAGGETQYFGPGTRLLVL.